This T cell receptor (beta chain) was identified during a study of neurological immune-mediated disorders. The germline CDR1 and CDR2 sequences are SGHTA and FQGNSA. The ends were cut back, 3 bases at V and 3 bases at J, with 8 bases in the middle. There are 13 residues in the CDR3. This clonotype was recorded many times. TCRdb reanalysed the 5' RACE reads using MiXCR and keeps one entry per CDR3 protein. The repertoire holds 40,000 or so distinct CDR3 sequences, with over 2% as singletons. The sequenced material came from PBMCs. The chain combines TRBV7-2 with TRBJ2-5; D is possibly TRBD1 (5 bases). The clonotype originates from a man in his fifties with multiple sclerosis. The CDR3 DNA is TGTGCCAGCAGCTTGACAGTGGAAGAGACCCAGTACTTC. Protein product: CASSLTVEETQYF.